This T cell receptor beta chain comes out of a study of T cell responses to AZD1222 COVID-19 vaccine. Study-level information: Whether given at about 4 or about 12 weeks, second doses were pooled.

Whole-study results and caveats: Only a handful of AZD1222 recipients were seropositive at baseline.

Trimming left V 0 bases short and J 4 bases short, with 4 bases between. The CDR3 runs to 12 residues. The germline V gene has CDR1 LNHDA and CDR2 SQIVND (reference sequence). With respect to this clone: The antigen is undetermined.

Clones were sequenced by immunoSEQ multiplex PCR, and TCRdb holds only the in-frame ones, with some missing. The data show around 130,000 clones, about 91% seen once. Here the sequenced sample was peripheral blood, taken on day 0 of AZD1222 vaccination. The receptor's source is an adult in good health. The V gene is TRBV19, the J gene TRBJ2-7; D is uncertain. This chain's CDR3 is CASSIDGYEQYF. The CDR3 DNA reads TGTGCCAGTAGTATAGACGGGTACGAGCAGTACTTC.